Listed below are T cell receptor beta chains from one sample, sequenced in a study of blood T cell repertoires in COVID-19. Only in-frame clones appear in the TCRdb table, and some are missing; sequencing was by immunoSEQ multiplex PCR. The table records 150,000 to 200,000 clones, 75% to 90% of them present only once. Sequencing was carried out using peripheral blood. The receptors were gathered from a man aged 35 to 55 with acute or convalescent COVID-19. CDR3s include the opening cysteine and the closing phenylalanine or tryptophan. D genes are given only for firm matches. Only part of the rows carry a size: once, few, many, or a class if the clone is expanded.

v_gene: TRBV30; abundance: -; d_gene: -; j_gene: TRBJ2-7; CDR3nt: TGTGCCTGGGGTGGGGGGGCCGAGCAGTACTTC; CDR3aa: CAWGGGAEQYF
v_gene: TRBV18; abundance: -; d_gene: -; j_gene: TRBJ2-2; CDR3nt: TGTGCCAGCTCACCTTACGCGGTCAGCACCGGGGAGCTGTTTTTT; CDR3aa: CASSPYAVSTGELFF
v_gene: TRBV5-1; abundance: few; d_gene: -; j_gene: TRBJ1-5; CDR3nt: TGCGCCAGCAGCCCGACAGGACCTCACCAGCCCCAGCATTTT; CDR3aa: CASSPTGPHQPQHF
v_gene: TRBV2; abundance: -; d_gene: TRBD1; j_gene: TRBJ1-1; CDR3nt: TGTGCCAGCACCGGGGGACAGGCCCAAGGGGACACTGAAGCTTTCTTT; CDR3aa: CASTGGQAQGDTEAFF
v_gene: TRBV10-3; abundance: -; d_gene: TRBD1; j_gene: TRBJ1-6; CDR3nt: TGTGCCATCAGTGACACCAGGGGGCTGGATAGATCCCTCCACTTT; CDR3aa: CAISDTRGLDRSLHF
v_gene: TRBV7-6; abundance: once; d_gene: TRBD1; j_gene: TRBJ1-4; CDR3nt: TGTGCCAGCAGCTTAGCTCAATTACAGGGGGGAGAAGAAAAACTGTTTTTT; CDR3aa: CASSLAQLQGGEEKLFF
v_gene: TRBV5-6; abundance: -; d_gene: TRBD2; j_gene: TRBJ2-5; CDR3nt: TGTGCCAGCAGCTTTGGGGGGGACGTAGAGACCCAGTACTTC; CDR3aa: CASSFGGDVETQYF
v_gene: TRBV6-4; abundance: -; d_gene: TRBD2; j_gene: TRBJ2-1; CDR3nt: TGTGCCAGCAGTCAGCGGGGAAACTCCTACAATGAGCAGTTCTTC; CDR3aa: CASSQRGNSYNEQFF
v_gene: TRBV5-1; abundance: few; d_gene: -; j_gene: TRBJ2-2; CDR3nt: TGCGCCAGCAGCTTAGGGGGGGCCAACACCGGGGAGCTGTTTTTT; CDR3aa: CASSLGGANTGELFF
v_gene: TRBV3-1/TRBV3-2; abundance: -; d_gene: TRBD2; j_gene: TRBJ2-5; CDR3nt: TGTGCCAGCAGCCTAATACTAGCGGGGGGAGAGACCCAGTACTTC; CDR3aa: CASSLILAGGETQYF
v_gene: TRBV5-4; abundance: -; d_gene: TRBD1; j_gene: TRBJ1-6; CDR3nt: TGTGCCAGCAGCGTACAGGGGGCGGTCAATTCACCCCTCCACTTT; CDR3aa: CASSVQGAVNSPLHF
v_gene: TRBV18; abundance: -; d_gene: -; j_gene: TRBJ1-5; CDR3nt: TGTGCCAGCTCCGGGAGTTTTAATGGCAATCAGCCCCAGCATTTT; CDR3aa: CASSGSFNGNQPQHF
v_gene: TRBV6-2/TRBV6-3; abundance: -; d_gene: TRBD2; j_gene: TRBJ2-3; CDR3nt: TGTGCCAGCAGTTACCGGCGGGGGGGGTCTAGCACAGATACGCAGTATTTT; CDR3aa: CASSYRRGGSSTDTQYF
v_gene: TRBV12-3/TRBV12-4; abundance: -; d_gene: TRBD1; j_gene: TRBJ1-6; CDR3nt: TGTGCCAGCAGTTTACAGGGGGCCGGGCCCCTCCACTTT; CDR3aa: CASSLQGAGPLHF
v_gene: TRBV6-5; abundance: -; d_gene: -; j_gene: TRBJ2-7; CDR3nt: TGTGCCAGCAGCGCCCGGGACACCGCCTACGAGCAGTACTTC; CDR3aa: CASSARDTAYEQYF
v_gene: TRBV7-2; abundance: -; d_gene: TRBD1; j_gene: TRBJ2-3; CDR3nt: TGTGCCAGCAGACCTGACAGGGGAAGGACAGATACGCAGTATTTT; CDR3aa: CASRPDRGRTDTQYF
v_gene: TRBV19; abundance: -; d_gene: TRBD1; j_gene: TRBJ2-7; CDR3nt: TGTGCCAGTAGTTCAGGGGGCTACGAGCAGTACTTC; CDR3aa: CASSSGGYEQYF
v_gene: TRBV2; abundance: -; d_gene: -; j_gene: TRBJ1-5; CDR3nt: TGTGCCAGCAGTGAAGTCAGGGCCGGCCCCCGGCCCCAGCATTTT; CDR3aa: CASSEVRAGPRPQHF
v_gene: TRBV5-1; abundance: -; d_gene: TRBD1; j_gene: TRBJ1-5; CDR3nt: TGCGCCAGCAGCCCGAGGACAGGGGGCGATCAGCCCCAGCATTTT; CDR3aa: CASSPRTGGDQPQHF
v_gene: TRBV11-1; abundance: -; d_gene: -; j_gene: TRBJ2-7; CDR3nt: TGTGCCAGCAGTTTAAGGACGGCGGGGAACGAGCAGTACTTC; CDR3aa: CASSLRTAGNEQYF
v_gene: TRBV12-3/TRBV12-4; abundance: -; d_gene: TRBD1; j_gene: TRBJ1-2; CDR3nt: TGTGCCAGCAGTTGGGCAGGGGGGAATGGCTACACCTTC; CDR3aa: CASSWAGGNGYTF
v_gene: TRBV7-3; abundance: -; d_gene: TRBD2; j_gene: TRBJ2-3; CDR3nt: TGTGCCAGCAGCGGCCTAGCGGGGGGGCCAGATACGCAGTATTTT; CDR3aa: CASSGLAGGPDTQYF
v_gene: TRBV7-9; abundance: -; d_gene: -; j_gene: TRBJ1-3; CDR3nt: TGTGCCAGCAGCGGGGGGGACGGATCCCTCTCCGGAAACACCATATATTTT; CDR3aa: CASSGGDGSLSGNTIYF
v_gene: TRBV5-1; abundance: -; d_gene: TRBD1; j_gene: TRBJ2-7; CDR3nt: TGCGCCAGCAGCCGACCCGGGACAGTCTCCTACGAGCAGTACTTC; CDR3aa: CASSRPGTVSYEQYF
v_gene: TRBV27; abundance: -; d_gene: -; j_gene: TRBJ1-5; CDR3nt: TGTGCCAGCAGTCCAAATGCCGGGGGGAACAATCAGCCCCAGCATTTT; CDR3aa: CASSPNAGGNNQPQHF
v_gene: TRBV7-9; abundance: -; d_gene: -; j_gene: TRBJ1-1; CDR3nt: TGTGCCAGCAGCTCCAGGGCAGAAGCTTTCTTT; CDR3aa: CASSSRAEAFF
v_gene: TRBV6-2/TRBV6-3; abundance: -; d_gene: -; j_gene: TRBJ2-2; CDR3nt: TGTGCCAGCAGTTGGGGGGCCGGGGAGCTGTTTTTT; CDR3aa: CASSWGAGELFF
v_gene: TRBV12-3/TRBV12-4; abundance: -; d_gene: TRBD1; j_gene: TRBJ1-6; CDR3nt: TGTGCCAGCAGTTCCACAGGGGACTCACCCCTCCACTTT; CDR3aa: CASSSTGDSPLHF
v_gene: TRBV2; abundance: -; d_gene: -; j_gene: TRBJ2-1; CDR3nt: TGTGCCAGCAGCCCCCGGACAGTCTACAATGAGCAGTTCTTC; CDR3aa: CASSPRTVYNEQFF
v_gene: TRBV18; abundance: few; d_gene: TRBD1; j_gene: TRBJ1-2; CDR3nt: TGTGCCAGCTCACGCCAGGTCGGGACAGGGAATGGCTACACCTTC; CDR3aa: CASSRQVGTGNGYTF
v_gene: TRBV18; abundance: -; d_gene: TRBD1; j_gene: TRBJ1-2; CDR3nt: TGTGCCAGCTCACCGACCGGGACAGGGGATTTATATGGCTACACCTTC; CDR3aa: CASSPTGTGDLYGYTF
v_gene: TRBV5-4; abundance: -; d_gene: -; j_gene: TRBJ1-1; CDR3nt: TGTGCCAGCAGCTCGGATCTCCTTCTAGCCACTGAAGCTTTCTTT; CDR3aa: CASSSDLLLATEAFF
v_gene: TRBV7-2; abundance: -; d_gene: -; j_gene: TRBJ1-2; CDR3nt: TGTGCCAGCAGCGCCGGTGGTATGTTCACCTATGGCTACACCTTC; CDR3aa: CASSAGGMFTYGYTF
v_gene: TRBV3-1/TRBV3-2; abundance: -; d_gene: TRBD2; j_gene: TRBJ2-3; CDR3nt: TGTGCCAGCAGCCAAGTAATTAGCGGGGGGCCCCACGATACGCAGTATTTT; CDR3aa: CASSQVISGGPHDTQYF
v_gene: TRBV10-1; abundance: -; d_gene: -; j_gene: TRBJ2-3; CDR3nt: TGCGCCAGCAGTGCAGGGTACTCGGATACGCAGTATTTT; CDR3aa: CASSAGYSDTQYF
v_gene: TRBV25-1; abundance: -; d_gene: -; j_gene: TRBJ2-2; CDR3nt: TGTGCCAGCAGTGGAGGGCCCGGGGAGCTGTTTTTT; CDR3aa: CASSGGPGELFF
v_gene: TRBV9; abundance: -; d_gene: TRBD1; j_gene: TRBJ1-6; CDR3nt: TGTGCCAGCAGCGCCCCCTCGGGAGACAGGGGGTTGGATAATTCACCCCTCCACTTT; CDR3aa: CASSAPSGDRGLDNSPLHF
v_gene: TRBV7-6; abundance: -; d_gene: TRBD2; j_gene: TRBJ2-5; CDR3nt: TGTGCCAGCAGCTTAGCAATAACATCGCGGGGGGGCGGAGAGACCCAGTACTTC; CDR3aa: CASSLAITSRGGGETQYF
v_gene: TRBV28; abundance: -; d_gene: TRBD1; j_gene: TRBJ2-7; CDR3nt: TGTGCCAGCAGTTACCGGGACAGGACCTACGAGCAGTACTTC; CDR3aa: CASSYRDRTYEQYF
v_gene: TRBV2; abundance: once; d_gene: -; j_gene: TRBJ2-7; CDR3nt: TGTGCCAGCATGACGACAGGTTACGAGCAGTACTTC; CDR3aa: CASMTTGYEQYF
v_gene: TRBV18; abundance: -; d_gene: TRBD1; j_gene: TRBJ1-4; CDR3nt: TGTGCCAGCTCACCTACAGGGGCCACTAATGAAAAACTGTTTTTT; CDR3aa: CASSPTGATNEKLFF
v_gene: TRBV19; abundance: -; d_gene: TRBD2; j_gene: TRBJ2-7; CDR3nt: TGTGCCAGTAGTACTACTAGCGGGGGGAACCCCTACGAGCAGTACTTC; CDR3aa: CASSTTSGGNPYEQYF
v_gene: TRBV19; abundance: -; d_gene: -; j_gene: TRBJ1-4; CDR3nt: TGTGCCAGTACGAACAGACCCCCAGGGCGTGAAAAACTGTTTTTT; CDR3aa: CASTNRPPGREKLFF
v_gene: TRBV27; abundance: -; d_gene: TRBD1; j_gene: TRBJ1-1; CDR3nt: TGTGCCAGCAGTTTAGAGGGGGACAGGGGGTTCACTGAAGCTTTCTTT; CDR3aa: CASSLEGDRGFTEAFF
v_gene: TRBV7-6; abundance: -; d_gene: -; j_gene: TRBJ1-1; CDR3nt: TGTGCCAGCCCCCCAGGGGACCTCACTGAAGCTTTCTTT; CDR3aa: CASPPGDLTEAFF
v_gene: TRBV7-2; abundance: -; d_gene: -; j_gene: TRBJ1-1; CDR3nt: TGTGCCAGCAGCTTAACAGGGTACACTGAAGCTTTCTTT; CDR3aa: CASSLTGYTEAFF
v_gene: TRBV30; abundance: -; d_gene: TRBD2; j_gene: TRBJ2-5; CDR3nt: TGTGCCTGGAGTGGCCTAGCGGCGCAAGAGACCCAGTACTTC; CDR3aa: CAWSGLAAQETQYF
v_gene: TRBV6-7; abundance: -; d_gene: TRBD1; j_gene: TRBJ1-2; CDR3nt: TGTGCCAGCAGTCCCCGGGACAGAGGAATCTATGGCTACACCTTC; CDR3aa: CASSPRDRGIYGYTF
v_gene: TRBV6-1; abundance: -; d_gene: TRBD1; j_gene: TRBJ1-4; CDR3nt: TGTGCCAGCAGTGAAAGCGGACAGGGGCTTCTTGGGACTAATGAAAAACTGTTTTTT; CDR3aa: CASSESGQGLLGTNEKLFF
v_gene: TRBV5-6; abundance: -; d_gene: -; j_gene: TRBJ2-3; CDR3nt: TGTGCCAGCAGCTTGGGAGGGTCAGATACGCAGTATTTT; CDR3aa: CASSLGGSDTQYF